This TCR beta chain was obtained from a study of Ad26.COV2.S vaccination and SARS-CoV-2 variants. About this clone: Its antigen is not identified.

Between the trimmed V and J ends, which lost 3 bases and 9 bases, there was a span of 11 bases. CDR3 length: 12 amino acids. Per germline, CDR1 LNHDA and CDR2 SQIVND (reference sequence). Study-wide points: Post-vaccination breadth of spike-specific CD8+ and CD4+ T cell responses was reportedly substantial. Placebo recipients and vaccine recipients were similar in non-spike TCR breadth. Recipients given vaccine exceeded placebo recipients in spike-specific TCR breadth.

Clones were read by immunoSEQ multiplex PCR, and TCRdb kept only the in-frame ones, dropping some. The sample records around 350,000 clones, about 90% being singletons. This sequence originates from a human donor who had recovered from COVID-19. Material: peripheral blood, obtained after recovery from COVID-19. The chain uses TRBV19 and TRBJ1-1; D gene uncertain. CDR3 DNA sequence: TGTGCCAGTAGTATGGCGGGCAGGAAAGCTTTCTTT. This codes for CASSMAGRKAFF.